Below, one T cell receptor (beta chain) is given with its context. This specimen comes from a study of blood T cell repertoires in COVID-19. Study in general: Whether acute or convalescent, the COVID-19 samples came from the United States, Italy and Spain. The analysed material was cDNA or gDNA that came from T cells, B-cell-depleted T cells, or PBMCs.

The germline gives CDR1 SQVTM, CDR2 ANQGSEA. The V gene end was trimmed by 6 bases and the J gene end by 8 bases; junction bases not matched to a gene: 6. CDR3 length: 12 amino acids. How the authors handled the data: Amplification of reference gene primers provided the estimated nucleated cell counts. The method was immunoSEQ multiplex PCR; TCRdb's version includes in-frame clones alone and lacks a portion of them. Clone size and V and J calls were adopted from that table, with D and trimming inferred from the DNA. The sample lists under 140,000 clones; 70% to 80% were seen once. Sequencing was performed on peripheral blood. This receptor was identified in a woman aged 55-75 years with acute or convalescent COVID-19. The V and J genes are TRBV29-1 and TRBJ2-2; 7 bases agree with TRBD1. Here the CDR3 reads CSVAQGRGELFF. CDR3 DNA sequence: TGCAGCGTGGCACAGGGGAGAGGGGAGCTGTTTTTT.